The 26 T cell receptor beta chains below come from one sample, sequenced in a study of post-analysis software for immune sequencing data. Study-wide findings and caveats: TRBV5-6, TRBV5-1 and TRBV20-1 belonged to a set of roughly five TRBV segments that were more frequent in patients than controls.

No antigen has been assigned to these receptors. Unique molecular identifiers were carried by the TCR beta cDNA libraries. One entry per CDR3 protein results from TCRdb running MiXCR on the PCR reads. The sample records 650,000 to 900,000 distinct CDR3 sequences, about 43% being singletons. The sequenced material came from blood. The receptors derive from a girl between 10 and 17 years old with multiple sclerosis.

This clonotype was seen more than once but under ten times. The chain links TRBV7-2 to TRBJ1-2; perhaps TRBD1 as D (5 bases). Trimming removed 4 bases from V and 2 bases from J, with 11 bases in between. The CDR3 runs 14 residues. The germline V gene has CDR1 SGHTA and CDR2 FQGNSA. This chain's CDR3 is CASSYQTENYGYTF. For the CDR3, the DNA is TGTGCCAGCAGCTATCAGACAGAAAACTATGGCTACACCTTC.

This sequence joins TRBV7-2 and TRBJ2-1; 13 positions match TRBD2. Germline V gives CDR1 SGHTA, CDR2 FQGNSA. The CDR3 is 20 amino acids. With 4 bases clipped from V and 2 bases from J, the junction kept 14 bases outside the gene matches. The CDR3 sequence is CASSSPAGLAGLVTYNEQFF. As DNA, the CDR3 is TGTGCCAGCAGCTCGCCCGCGGGACTAGCGGGATTGGTGACCTACAATGAGCAGTTCTTC.

CDR3 in amino acids: CSAIGGTSGRRDTQYF. For the CDR3, the DNA is TGCAGTGCTATTGGGGGGACTAGCGGGAGACGGGATACGCAGTATTTT. The V gene is TRBV20-1, the J gene TRBJ2-3; the match to TRBD2 covers 14 bases. The trim removed 4 bases at V and 6 bases at J, leaving 9 bases unmatched. The germline V gene has CDR1 DFQATT and CDR2 SNEGSKA (reference sequence). The CDR3 covers 16 residues.

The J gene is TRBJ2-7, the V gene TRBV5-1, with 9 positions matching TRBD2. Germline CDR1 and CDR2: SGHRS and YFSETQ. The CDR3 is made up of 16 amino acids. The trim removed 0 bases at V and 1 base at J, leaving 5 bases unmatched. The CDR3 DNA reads TGCGCCAGCAGCTTGGATGCGGGAGGGATATCCTACGAGCAGTACTTC. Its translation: CASSLDAGGISYEQYF.

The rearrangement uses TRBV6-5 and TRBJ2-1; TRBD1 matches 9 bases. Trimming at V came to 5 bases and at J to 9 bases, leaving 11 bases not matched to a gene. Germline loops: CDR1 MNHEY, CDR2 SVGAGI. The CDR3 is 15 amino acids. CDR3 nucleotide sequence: TGTGCCAGCAGTGGACCGGGACAGGGCAGGCCTGAGCAGTTCTTC. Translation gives CASSGPGQGRPEQFF.

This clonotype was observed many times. This CDR3 reads CAISGGLAGEHSYEQYF. CDR3 DNA sequence: TGTGCCATCAGTGGGGGACTAGCGGGAGAGCATAGCTACGAGCAGTACTTC. This rearrangement joins TRBV10-3 to TRBJ2-7; 14 bases agree with TRBD2. Unmatched junction bases numbered 8, after V lost 4 bases and J lost 3 bases. Germline CDR1 reads ENHRY; CDR2 reads SYGVKD. The CDR3 consists of 17 residues.

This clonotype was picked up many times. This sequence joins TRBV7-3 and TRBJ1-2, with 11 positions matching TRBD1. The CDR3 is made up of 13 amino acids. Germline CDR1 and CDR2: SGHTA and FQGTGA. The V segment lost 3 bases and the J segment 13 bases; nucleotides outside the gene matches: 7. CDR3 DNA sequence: TGTGCCAGCAGCTTGGGGGACAGGGGGTCGCTCACCTTC. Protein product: CASSLGDRGSLTF.

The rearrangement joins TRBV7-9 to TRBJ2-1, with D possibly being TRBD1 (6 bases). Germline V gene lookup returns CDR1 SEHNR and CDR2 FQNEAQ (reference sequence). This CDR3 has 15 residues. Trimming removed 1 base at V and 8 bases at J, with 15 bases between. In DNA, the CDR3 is TGTGCCAGCAGCTTAGGGGGGCTTAGCTTGGATGAGCAGTTCTTC. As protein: CASSLGGLSLDEQFF.

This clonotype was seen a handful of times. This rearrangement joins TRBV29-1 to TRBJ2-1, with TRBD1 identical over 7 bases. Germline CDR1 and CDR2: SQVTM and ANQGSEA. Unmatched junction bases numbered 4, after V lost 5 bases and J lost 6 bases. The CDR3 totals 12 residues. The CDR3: CSVHTGANEQFF. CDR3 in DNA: TGCAGCGTTCATACAGGGGCCAATGAGCAGTTCTTC.

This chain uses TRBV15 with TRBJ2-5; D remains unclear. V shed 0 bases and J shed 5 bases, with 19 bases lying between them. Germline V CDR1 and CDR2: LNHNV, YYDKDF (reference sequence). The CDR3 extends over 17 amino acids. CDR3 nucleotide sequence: TGTGCCACCAGCAGAGATTATGACCCAGACGGGTTCGAGACCCAGTACTTC. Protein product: CATSRDYDPDGFETQYF.

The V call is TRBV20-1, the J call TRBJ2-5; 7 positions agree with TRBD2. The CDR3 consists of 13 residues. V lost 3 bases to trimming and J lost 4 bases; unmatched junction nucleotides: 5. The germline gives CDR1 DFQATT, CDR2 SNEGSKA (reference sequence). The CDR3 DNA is TGCAGTGCTAGTTCTTTAGCGGGAGAGACCCAGTACTTC. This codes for CSASSLAGETQYF.

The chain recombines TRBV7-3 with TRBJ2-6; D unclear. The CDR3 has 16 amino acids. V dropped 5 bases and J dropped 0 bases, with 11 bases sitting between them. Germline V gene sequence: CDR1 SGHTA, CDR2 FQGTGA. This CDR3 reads CASSPLGFSGANVLTF. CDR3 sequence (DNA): TGTGCCAGCAGCCCGCTCGGCTTCTCTGGGGCCAACGTCCTGACTTTC.

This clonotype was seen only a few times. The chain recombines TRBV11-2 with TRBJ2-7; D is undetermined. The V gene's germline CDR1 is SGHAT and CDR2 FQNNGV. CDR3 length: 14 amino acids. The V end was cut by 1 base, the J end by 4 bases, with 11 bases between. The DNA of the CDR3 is TGTGCCAGCAGCTTAGGGTCATCGACATACGAGCAGTACTTC. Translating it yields CASSLGSSTYEQYF.

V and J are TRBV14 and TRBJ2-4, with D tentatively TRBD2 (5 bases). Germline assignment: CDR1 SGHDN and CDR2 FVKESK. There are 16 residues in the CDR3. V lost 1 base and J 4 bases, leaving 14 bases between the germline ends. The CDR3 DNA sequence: TGTGCCAGCAGCCAAGCGGAGGATTGGGGAAAAAACATTCAGTACTTC. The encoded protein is CASSQAEDWGKNIQYF.

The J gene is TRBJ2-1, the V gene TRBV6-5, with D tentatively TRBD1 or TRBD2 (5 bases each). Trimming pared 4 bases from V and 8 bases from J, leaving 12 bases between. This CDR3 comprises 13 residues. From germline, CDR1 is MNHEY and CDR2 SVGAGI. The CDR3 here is CASSLGESDEQFF. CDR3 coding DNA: TGTGCCAGCAGTTTAGGGGAGAGCGATGAGCAGTTCTTC.

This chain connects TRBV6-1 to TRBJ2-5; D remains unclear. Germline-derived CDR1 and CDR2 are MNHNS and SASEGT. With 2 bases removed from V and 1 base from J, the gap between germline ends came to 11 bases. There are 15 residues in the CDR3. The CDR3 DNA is TGTGCCAGCAGTGAACGCTGGGCCCCCCAAGAGACCCAGTACTTC. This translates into CASSERWAPQETQYF.

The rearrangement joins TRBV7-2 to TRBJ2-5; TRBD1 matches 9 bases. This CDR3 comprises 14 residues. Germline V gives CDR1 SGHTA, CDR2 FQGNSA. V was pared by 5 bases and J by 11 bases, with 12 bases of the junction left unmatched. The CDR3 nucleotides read TGTGCCAGCAGCGCCACCGGGACAGGGATCTCGCAGTACTTC. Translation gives CASSATGTGISQYF.

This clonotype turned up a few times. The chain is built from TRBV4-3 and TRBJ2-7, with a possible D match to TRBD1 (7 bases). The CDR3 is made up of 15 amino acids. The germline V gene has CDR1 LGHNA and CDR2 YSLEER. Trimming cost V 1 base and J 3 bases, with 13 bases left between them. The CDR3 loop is CASSQGGGGVYEQYF. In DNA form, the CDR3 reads TGCGCCAGCAGCCAAGGTGGAGGGGGCGTCTACGAGCAGTACTTC.

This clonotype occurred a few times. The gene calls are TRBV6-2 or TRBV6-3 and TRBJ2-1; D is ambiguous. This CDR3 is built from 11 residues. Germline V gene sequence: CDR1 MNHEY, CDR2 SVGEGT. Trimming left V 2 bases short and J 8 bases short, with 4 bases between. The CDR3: CASSYTDEQFF. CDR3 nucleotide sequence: TGTGCCAGCAGTTACACGGATGAGCAGTTCTTC.

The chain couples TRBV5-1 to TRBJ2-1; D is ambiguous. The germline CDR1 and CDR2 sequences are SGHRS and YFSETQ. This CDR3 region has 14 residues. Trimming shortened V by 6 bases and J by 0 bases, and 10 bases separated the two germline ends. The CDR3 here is CASTGSGSYNEQFF. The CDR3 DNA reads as TGCGCCAGCACCGGGTCCGGCTCCTACAATGAGCAGTTCTTC.

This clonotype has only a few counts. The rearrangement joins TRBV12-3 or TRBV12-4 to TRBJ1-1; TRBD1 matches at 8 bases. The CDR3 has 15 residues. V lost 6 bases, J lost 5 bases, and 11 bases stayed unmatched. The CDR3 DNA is TGTGCCAGCAGCTTACAGGGGGTTGGTTCGACTGAAGCTTTCTTT. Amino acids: CASSLQGVGSTEAFF.

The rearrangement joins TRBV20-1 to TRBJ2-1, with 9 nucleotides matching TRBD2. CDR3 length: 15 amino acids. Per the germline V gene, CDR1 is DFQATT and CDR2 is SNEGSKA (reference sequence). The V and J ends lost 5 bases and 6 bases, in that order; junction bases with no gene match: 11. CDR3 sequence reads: CSAPRAGGPLNEQFF. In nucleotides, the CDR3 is TGCAGTGCTCCTCGGGCGGGAGGGCCTCTCAATGAGCAGTTCTTC.

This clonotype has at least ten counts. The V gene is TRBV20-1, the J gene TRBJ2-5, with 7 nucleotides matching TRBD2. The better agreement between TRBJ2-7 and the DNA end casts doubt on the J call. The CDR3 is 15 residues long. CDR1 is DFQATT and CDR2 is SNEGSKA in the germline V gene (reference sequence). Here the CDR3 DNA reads TGCAGTGCTAGAATCAGTGGACTAGAAACCGGCGAGCAGTACTTC. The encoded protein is CSARISGLETGEQYF.

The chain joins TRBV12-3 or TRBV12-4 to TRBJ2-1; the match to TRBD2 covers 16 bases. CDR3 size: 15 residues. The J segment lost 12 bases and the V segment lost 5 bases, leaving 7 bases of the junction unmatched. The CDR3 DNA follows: TGTGCCAGCAGTCCGGGACTAGCGGGAGGGGTGGGGCAGTTCTTC. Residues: CASSPGLAGGVGQFF.

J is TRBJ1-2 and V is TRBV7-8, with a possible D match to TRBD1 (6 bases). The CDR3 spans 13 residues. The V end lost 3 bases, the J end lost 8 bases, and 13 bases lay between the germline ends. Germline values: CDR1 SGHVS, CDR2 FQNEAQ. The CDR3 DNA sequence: TGTGCCAGCAGCTTGAACCCAGGGGCGGGCTACACCTTC. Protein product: CASSLNPGAGYTF.

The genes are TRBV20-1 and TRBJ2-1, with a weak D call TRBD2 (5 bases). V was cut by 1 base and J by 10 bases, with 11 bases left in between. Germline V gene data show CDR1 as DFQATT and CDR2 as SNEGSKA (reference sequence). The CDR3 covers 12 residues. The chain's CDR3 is CSARVSGLEQFF. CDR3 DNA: TGCAGTGCTAGAGTTTCGGGGTTAGAGCAGTTCTTC.